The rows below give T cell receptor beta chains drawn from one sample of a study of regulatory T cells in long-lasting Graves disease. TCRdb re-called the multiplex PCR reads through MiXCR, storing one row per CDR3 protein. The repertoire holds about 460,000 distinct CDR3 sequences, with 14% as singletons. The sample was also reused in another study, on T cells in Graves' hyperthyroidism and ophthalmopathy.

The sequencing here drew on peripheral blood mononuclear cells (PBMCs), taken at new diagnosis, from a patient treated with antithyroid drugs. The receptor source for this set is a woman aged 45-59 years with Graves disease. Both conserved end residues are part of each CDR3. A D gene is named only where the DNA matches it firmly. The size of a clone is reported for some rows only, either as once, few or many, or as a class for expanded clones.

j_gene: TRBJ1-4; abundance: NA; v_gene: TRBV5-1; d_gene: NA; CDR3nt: TGCGCCAGCAGCTTTGTATCGGCTAATGAAAAACTGTTTTTT; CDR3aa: CASSFVSANEKLFF
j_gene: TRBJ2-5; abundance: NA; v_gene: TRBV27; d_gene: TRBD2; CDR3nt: TGTGCCAGTAAGCCGGGACTAGCGGGAGGTGCAGAGGAGACCCAGTACTTC; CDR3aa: CASKPGLAGGAEETQYF
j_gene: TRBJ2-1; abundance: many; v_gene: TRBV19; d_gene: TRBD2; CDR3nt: TGTGCCAGTAGTACACCGACTAGCGGGTCAATCGGCTACAATGAGCAGTTCTTC; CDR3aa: CASSTPTSGSIGYNEQFF
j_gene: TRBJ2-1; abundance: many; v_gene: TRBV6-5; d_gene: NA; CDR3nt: TGTGCCAGCAGTTACTCGATAGCACTTCTCCATGAGCAGTTCTTC; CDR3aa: CASSYSIALLHEQFF
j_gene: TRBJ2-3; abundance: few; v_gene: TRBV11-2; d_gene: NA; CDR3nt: TGTGCCAGCAGCGCCAACTTACAGGACACAGATACGCGGTATTTT; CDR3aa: CASSANLQDTDTRYF
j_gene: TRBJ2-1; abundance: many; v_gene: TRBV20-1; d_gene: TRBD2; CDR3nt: TGCAGTGCTAGACTTAGCGGGAGCCGTGAGCAGTTCTTC; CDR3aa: CSARLSGSREQFF
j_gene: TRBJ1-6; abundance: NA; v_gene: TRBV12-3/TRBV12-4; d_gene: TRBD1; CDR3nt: TGTGCCAGCAGTTTCCAGGGACAGGGTAATTCACCCCTCCACTTT; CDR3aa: CASSFQGQGNSPLHF
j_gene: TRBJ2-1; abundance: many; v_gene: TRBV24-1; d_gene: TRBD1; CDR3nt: TGTGCCACCAGTGAAAACAGGGGGCTTGTTTTTTTCTTC; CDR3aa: CATSENRGLVFFF
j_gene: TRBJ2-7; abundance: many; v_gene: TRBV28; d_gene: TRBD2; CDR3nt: TGTGCCAGCACCTCTAGCGGGAGGGCGGTCGAGCAGTACTTC; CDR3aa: CASTSSGRAVEQYF
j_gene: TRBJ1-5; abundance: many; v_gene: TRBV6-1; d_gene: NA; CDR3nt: TGTGCCAGCAGTGAATCTTCCGGCAGCAATCAGCCCCAGCATTTT; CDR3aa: CASSESSGSNQPQHF
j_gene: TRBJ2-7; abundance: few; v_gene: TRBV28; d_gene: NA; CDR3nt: TGTGCCAGCAGTTCTGGAGTTAGTTATTTTAGGGAGCAGTACTTC; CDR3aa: CASSSGVSYFREQYF
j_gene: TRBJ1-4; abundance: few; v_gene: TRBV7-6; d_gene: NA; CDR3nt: TGTGCCAGCAGCTTAGGGCACGGAGTGAGTGAAAAACTGTTTTTT; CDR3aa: CASSLGHGVSEKLFF
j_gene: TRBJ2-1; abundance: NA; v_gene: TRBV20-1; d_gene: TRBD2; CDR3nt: TGCAGTGTTTTCGGGGGGAATGAGCAGTTCTTC; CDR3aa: CSVFGGNEQFF
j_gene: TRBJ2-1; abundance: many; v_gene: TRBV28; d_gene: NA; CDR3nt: TGTGCCAGCAGTACCGTCCAGGGCGTTGTGGATGAGCAGTTCTTC; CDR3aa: CASSTVQGVVDEQFF
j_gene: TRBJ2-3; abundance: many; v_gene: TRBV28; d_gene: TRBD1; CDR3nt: TGTGCCAGCAGTTCACCCGACGCGTGGACAGGAAACACAGATACGCAGTATTTT; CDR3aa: CASSSPDAWTGNTDTQYF
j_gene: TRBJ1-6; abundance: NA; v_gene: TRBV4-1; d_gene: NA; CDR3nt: TGCGCCAGCAGCCGCCGAACAGTGGAGAATTCACCCCTCCACTTT; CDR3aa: CASSRRTVENSPLHF
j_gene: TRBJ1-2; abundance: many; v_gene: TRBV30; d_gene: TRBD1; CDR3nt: TGTGCCTGGAGCCAGGGACAGCTGTATGGCTACACCTTC; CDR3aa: CAWSQGQLYGYTF
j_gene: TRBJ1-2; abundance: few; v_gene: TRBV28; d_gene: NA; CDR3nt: TGTGCCACCCCATCCTCTGGGTCTCGGTTTGGAAACTATGGCTACACCTTC; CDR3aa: CATPSSGSRFGNYGYTF
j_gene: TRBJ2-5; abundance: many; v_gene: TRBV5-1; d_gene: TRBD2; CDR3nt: TGCGCCAGCAGCCCGGGACTAGCGGGAGTGGTAGAGACCCAGTACTTC; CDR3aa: CASSPGLAGVVETQYF
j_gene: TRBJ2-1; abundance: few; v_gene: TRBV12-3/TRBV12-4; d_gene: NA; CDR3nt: TGTGCCAGCAGTTTGTATCCGAGGACCTACGGGGACAATGAGCAGTTCTTC; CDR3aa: CASSLYPRTYGDNEQFF
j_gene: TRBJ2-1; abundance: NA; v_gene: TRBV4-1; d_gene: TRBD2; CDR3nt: TGCGCCAGCAGCCGGGGGACTAGTCGCTTCGGAGCTCGAGATGAGCAGTTCTTC; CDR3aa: CASSRGTSRFGARDEQFF
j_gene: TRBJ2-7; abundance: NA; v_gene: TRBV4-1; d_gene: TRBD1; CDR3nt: TGCGCCAGCAGCCAAGTGGGGACAGGTTACGAGCAGTACTTC; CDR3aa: CASSQVGTGYEQYF
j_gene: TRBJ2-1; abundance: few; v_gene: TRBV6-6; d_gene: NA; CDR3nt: TGTGCCAGCAGTTACTCGAGGATCGGCACATCCTACAATGAGCAGTTCTTC; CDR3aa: CASSYSRIGTSYNEQFF
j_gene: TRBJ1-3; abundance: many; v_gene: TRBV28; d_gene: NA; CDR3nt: TGTGCCAGCAGCCACAGCCCCTCTGGAAACACCATATATTTT; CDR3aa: CASSHSPSGNTIYF
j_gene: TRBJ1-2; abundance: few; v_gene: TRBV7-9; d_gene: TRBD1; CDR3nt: TGTGCCAGCAGCGAGACAGGGGCCGGCCACTATGGCTACACCTTC; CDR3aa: CASSETGAGHYGYTF
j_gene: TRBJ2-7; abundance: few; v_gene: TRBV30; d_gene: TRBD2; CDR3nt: TGTGCCTGGAGTACCGGACTACTAGCGAGCGAGCAGTACTTC; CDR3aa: CAWSTGLLASEQYF
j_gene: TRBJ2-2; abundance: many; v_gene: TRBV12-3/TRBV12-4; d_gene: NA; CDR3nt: TGTGCCAGCAGTTTATGGGACTCAACCGGGGAGCTGTTTTTT; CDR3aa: CASSLWDSTGELFF
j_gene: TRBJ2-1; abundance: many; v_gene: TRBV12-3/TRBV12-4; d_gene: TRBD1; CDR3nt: TGTGCGTCAAACGACAGGGCATGGTCTTACAATGAGCAGTTCTTC; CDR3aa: CASNDRAWSYNEQFF
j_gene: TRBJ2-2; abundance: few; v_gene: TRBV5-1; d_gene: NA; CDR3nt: TGCGCCAGCAGCTTGGATAGCGCGACCACCGGGGAGCTGTTTTTT; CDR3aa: CASSLDSATTGELFF
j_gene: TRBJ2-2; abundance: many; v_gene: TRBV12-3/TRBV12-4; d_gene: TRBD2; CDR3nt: TGTGCCAGCAGTCTGGGACTAGGGGACACCGGGGAGCTGTTTTTT; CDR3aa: CASSLGLGDTGELFF
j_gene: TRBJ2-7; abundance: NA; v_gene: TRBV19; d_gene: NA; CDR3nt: TGTGCCAGTAGCCCCTCCCCCGGCGAGCAGTACTTC; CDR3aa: CASSPSPGEQYF
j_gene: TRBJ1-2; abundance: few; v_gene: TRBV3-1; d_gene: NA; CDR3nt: TGTGCCAGCAGTACAGGGACCAGGGCATATGGCTACACCTTC; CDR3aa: CASSTGTRAYGYTF
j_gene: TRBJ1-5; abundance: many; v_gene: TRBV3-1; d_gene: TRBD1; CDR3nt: TGTGCCAGCAGCCAAGGGACAGGGAGTCAGCCCCAGCATTTT; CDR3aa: CASSQGTGSQPQHF
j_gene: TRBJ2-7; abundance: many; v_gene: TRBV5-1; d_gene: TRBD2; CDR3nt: TGCGCCAGCAGCTTTCTAGCGGGAGTGTCCTACGAGCAGTACTTC; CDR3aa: CASSFLAGVSYEQYF
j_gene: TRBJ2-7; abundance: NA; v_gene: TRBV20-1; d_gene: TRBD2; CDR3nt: TGCAGTGTCCAAGTAGCGGGAGGGCACGAGCAGTACTTC; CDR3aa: CSVQVAGGHEQYF
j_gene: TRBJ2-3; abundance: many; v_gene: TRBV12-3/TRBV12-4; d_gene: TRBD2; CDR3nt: TGTGCCAGCCGTGGGGGGGGAGCGAGTCCTAGCACAGATACGCAGTATTTT; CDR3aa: CASRGGGASPSTDTQYF
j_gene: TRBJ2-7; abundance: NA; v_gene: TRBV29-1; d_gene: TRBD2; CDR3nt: TGCAGCGTTGCCCGACAGGGAGGTCTAGCGGGAGCCTCCTACGAGCAGTACTTC; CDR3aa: CSVARQGGLAGASYEQYF
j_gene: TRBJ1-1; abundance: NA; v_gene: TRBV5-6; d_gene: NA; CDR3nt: TGTGCCAGCAGCTGGTTAACCGGCGGGGGGAGGACTGAAGCTTTCTTT; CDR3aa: CASSWLTGGGRTEAFF
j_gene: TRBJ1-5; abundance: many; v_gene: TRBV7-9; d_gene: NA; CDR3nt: TGTGCCAGCAGCTTAGAAGGGGAACGCAATCAGCCCCAGCATTTT; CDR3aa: CASSLEGERNQPQHF